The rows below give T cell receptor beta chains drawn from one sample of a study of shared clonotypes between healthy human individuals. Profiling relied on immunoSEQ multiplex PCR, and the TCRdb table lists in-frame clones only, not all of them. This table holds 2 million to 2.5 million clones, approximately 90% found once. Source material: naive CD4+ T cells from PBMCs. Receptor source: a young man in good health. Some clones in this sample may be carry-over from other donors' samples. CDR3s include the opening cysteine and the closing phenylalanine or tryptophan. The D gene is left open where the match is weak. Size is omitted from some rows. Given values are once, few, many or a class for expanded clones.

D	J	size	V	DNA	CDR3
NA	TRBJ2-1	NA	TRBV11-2	TGTGCCAGCAGCTTAGTCCCGAACTACTCCTACAATGAGCAGTTCTTC	CASSLVPNYSYNEQFF
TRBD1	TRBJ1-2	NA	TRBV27	TGTGCCAGCAGTTTATTTAGGGACAGGGATTGGGATGGCTACACCTTC	CASSLFRDRDWDGYTF
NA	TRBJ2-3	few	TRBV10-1	TGCGCCAGCAGTGAGTCGGGCACAGATACGCAGTATTTT	CASSESGTDTQYF
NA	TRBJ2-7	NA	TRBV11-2	TGTGCCAGCAGCTTAGGGGCGGTTGGATCCTACGAGCAGTACTTC	CASSLGAVGSYEQYF
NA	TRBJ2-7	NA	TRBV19	TGTGCCAGTAGTTGGGCAGGGCAGGACGACGAGCAGTACTTC	CASSWAGQDDEQYF
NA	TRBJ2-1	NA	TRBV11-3	TGTGCCAGCAGCTTAGATCGACCTAGCAAATCTAGGGATGAGCAGTTCTTC	CASSLDRPSKSRDEQFF
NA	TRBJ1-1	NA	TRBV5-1	TGCGCCAGCAGCGTAAATGATGGCCGCACTGAAGCTTTCTTT	CASSVNDGRTEAFF
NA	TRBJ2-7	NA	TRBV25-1	TGTGCCAGCAGTGACGCTTTCAGGGTCGAGAAAGGCGAGCAGTACTTC	CASSDAFRVEKGEQYF
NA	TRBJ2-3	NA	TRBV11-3	TGTGCCAGCAGCTCGCCCCTCACAGATACGCAGTATTTT	CASSSPLTDTQYF
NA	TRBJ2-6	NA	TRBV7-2	TGTGCCAGCAGCTTAGGAATCCGGGGCGCCAACGTCCTGACTTTC	CASSLGIRGANVLTF
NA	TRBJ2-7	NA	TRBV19	TGTGCCAGTAGTATCCGCAGGGGGGGTTCCTACGAGCAGTACTTC	CASSIRRGGSYEQYF
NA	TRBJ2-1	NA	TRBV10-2	TGCGCCAGCAGTCTCCTAGTGGTATCCGATGAGCAGTTCTTC	CASSLLVVSDEQFF
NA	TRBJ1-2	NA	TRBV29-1	TGCAGCGTTGGATCACTTAACTATGGCTACACCTTC	CSVGSLNYGYTF
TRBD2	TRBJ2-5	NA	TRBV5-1	TGCGCCACCCGATCTTCACTAGCGGGAGAAGGAGAGACCCAGTACTTC	CATRSSLAGEGETQYF
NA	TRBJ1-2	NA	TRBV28	TGTGCCAGCAGTTTGACAGCAGGACATGGCTACACCTTC	CASSLTAGHGYTF
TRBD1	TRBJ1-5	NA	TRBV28	TGTGCCAGCAGTCCCTCCGACAGGGGGCTGAATCAGCCCCAGCATTTT	CASSPSDRGLNQPQHF
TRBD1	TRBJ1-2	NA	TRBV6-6	TGTGCCAGCAGTACGACAGGGATGGATGGCTACACCTTC	CASSTTGMDGYTF
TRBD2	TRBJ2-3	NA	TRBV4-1	TGCGCCAGCAGCCAAGATAGGGGTTGGGATAGCGGGAGGGATACGCAGTATTTT	CASSQDRGWDSGRDTQYF
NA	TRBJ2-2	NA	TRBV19	TGTGCCAGTAGTATAGATCCCATCGCCGGGGAGCTGTTTTTT	CASSIDPIAGELFF
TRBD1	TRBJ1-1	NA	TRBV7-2	TGTGCCAGCAGCCCCAGGGACAGGGGAAGGACTGAAGCTTTCTTT	CASSPRDRGRTEAFF
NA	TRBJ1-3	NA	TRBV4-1	TGCGCCAGCAGCCAATCAGGGTACTCTGGAAACACCATATATTTT	CASSQSGYSGNTIYF
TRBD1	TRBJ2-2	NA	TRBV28	TGTGCCAGCAGTCACTCGACAGGGGCGCCCGGGGAGCTGTTTTTT	CASSHSTGAPGELFF
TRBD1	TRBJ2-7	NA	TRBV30	TGTGCCTGGAGTTTTGGGACAGGGGGCTTCTACGAGCAGTACTTC	CAWSFGTGGFYEQYF